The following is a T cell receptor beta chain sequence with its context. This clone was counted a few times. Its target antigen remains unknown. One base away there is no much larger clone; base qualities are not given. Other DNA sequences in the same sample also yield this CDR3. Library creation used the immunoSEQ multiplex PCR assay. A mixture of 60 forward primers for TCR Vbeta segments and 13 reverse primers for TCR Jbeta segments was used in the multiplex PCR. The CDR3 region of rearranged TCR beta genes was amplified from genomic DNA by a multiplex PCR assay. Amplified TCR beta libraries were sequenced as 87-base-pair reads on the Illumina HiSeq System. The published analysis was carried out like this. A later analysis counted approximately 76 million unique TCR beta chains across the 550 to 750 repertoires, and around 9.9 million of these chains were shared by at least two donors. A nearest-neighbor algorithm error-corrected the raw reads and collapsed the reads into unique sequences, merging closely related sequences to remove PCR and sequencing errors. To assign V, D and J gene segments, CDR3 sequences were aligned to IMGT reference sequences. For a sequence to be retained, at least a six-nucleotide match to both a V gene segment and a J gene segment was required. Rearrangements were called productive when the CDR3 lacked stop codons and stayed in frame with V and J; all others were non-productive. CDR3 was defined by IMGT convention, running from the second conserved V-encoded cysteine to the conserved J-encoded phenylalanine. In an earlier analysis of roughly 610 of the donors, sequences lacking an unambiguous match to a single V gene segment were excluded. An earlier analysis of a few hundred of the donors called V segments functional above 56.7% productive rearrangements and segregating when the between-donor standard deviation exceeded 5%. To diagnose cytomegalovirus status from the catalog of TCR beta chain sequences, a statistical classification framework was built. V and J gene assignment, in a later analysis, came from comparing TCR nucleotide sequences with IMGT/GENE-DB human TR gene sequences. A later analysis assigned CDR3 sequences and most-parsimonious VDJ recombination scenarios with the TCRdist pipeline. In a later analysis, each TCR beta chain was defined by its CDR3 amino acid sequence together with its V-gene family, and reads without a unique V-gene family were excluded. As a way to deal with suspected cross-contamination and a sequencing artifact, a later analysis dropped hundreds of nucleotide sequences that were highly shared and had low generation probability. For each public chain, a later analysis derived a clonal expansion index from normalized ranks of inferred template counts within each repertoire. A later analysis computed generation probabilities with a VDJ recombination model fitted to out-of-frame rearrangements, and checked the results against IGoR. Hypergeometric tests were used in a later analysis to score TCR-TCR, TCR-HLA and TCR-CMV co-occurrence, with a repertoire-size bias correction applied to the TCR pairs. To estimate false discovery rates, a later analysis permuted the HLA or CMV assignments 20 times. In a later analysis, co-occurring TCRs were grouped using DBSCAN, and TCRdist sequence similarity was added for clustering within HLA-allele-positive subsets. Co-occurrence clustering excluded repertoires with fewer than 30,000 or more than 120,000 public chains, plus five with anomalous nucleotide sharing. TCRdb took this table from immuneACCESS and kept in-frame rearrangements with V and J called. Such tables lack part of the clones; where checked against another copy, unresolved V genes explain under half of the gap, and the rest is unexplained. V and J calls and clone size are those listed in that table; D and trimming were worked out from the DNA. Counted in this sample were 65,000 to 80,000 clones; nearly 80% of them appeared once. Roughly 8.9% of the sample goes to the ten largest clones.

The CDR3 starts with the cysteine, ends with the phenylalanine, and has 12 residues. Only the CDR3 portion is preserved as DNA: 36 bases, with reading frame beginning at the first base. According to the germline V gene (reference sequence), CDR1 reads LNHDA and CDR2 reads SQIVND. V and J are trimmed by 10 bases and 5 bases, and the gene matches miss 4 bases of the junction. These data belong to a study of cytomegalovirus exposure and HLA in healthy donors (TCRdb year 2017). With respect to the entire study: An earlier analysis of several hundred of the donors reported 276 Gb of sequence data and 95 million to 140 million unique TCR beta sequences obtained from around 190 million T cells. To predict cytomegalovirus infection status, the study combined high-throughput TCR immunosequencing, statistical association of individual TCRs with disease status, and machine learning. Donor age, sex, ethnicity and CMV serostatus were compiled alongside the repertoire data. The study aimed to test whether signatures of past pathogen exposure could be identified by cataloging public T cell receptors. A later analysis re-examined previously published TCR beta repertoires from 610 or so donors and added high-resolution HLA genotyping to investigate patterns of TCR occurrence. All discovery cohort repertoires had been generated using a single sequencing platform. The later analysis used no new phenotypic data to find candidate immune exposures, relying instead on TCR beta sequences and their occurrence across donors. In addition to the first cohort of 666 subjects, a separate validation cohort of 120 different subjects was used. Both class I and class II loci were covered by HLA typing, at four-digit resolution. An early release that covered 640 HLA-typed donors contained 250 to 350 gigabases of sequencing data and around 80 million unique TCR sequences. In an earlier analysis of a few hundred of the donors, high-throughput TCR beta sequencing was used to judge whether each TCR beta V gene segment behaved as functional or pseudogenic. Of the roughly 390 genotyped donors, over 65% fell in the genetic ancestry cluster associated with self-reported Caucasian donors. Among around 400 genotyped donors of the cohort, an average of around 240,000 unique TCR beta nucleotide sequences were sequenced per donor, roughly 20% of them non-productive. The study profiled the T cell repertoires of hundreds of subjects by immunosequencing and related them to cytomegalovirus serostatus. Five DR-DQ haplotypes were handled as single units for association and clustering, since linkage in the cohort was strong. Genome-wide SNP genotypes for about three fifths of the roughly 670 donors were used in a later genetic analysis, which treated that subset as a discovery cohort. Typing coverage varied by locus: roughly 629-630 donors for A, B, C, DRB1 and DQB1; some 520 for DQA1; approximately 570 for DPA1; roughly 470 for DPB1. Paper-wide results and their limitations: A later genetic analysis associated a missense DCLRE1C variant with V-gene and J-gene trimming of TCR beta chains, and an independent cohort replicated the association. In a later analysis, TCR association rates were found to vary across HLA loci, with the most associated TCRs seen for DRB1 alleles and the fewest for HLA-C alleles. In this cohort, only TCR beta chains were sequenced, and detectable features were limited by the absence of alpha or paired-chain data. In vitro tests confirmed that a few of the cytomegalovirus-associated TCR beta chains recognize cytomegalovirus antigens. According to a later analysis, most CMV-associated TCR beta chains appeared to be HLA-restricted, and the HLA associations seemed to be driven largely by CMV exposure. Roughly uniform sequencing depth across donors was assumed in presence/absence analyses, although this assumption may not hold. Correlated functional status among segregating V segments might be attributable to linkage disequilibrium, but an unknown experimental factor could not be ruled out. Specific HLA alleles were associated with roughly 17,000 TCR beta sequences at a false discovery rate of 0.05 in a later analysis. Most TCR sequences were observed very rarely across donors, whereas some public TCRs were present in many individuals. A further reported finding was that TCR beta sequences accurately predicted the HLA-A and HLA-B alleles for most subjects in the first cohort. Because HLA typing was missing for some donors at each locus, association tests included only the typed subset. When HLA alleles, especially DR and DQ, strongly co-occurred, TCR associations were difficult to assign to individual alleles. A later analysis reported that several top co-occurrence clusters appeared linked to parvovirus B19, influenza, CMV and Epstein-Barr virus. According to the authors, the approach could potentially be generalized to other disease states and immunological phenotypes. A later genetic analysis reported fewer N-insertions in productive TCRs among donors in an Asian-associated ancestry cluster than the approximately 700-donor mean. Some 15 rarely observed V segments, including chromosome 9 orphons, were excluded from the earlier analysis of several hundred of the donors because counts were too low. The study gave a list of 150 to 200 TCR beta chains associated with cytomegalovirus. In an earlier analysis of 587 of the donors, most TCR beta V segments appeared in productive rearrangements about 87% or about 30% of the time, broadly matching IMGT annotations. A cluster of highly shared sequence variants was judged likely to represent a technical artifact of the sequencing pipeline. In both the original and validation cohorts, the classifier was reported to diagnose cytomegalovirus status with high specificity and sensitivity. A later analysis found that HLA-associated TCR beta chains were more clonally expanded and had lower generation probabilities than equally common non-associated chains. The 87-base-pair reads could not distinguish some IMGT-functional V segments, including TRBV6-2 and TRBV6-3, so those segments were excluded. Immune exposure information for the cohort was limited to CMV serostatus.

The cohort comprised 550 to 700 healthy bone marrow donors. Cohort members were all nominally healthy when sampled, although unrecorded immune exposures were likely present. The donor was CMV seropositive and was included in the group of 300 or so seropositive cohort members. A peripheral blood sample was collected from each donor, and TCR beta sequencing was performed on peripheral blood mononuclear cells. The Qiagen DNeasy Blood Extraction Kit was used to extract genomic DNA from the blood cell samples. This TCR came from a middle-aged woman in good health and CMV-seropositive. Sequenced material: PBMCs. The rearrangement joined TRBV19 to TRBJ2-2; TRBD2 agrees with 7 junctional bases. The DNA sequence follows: TGTGCCACCTTGCGGGGGACCGGGGAGCTGTTTTTT. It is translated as CATLRGTGELFF.